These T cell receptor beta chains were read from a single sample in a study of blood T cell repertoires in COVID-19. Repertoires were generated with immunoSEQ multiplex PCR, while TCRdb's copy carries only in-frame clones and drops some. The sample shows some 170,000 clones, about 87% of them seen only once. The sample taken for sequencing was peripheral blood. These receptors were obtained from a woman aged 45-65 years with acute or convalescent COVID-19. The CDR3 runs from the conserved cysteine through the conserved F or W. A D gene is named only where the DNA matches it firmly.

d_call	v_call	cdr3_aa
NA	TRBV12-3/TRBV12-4	CASSTQGNTEAFF
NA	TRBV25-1	CASSEFDRMNTEAFF
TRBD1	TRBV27	CASSPRTGGGYEQYF
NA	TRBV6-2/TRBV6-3	CASRPTGSTEAFF
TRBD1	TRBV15	CATSRELRTGEKLFF
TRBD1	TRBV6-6	CATSGTGATNEKLFF
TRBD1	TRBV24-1	CATTKTGDITDTQYF
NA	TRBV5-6	CASSRNHPTGSGGYTF
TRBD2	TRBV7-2	CASSPSRASGGPKNTQYF
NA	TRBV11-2	CASSPIRSQTNTEAFF
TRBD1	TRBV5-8	CASSLGLLDRAENQPQHF
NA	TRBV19	CASSISGADTGELFF
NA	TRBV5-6	CASSHRGTIPSGELFF
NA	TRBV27	CASSLRQGSGYTF
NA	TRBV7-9	CASSLYSYGNYEQYF
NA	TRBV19	CASTLGGLYTEAFF
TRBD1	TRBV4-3	CASSQWTGIGEAFF
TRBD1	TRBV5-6	CASRGRTGNSPLHF
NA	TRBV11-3	CASSLASGNTIYF
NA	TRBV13	CASKSVRGANEQFF
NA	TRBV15	CATGSGEQFF
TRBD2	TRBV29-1	CSVSGLAGGPEQFF
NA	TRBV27	CASSLQGNQPQHF
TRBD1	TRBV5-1	CASSLSAGGPSPLHF
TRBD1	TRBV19	CASTLGTGDTEAFF
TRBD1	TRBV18	CASSTGQGNEQFF
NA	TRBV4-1	CASSPGTGSYEQYF
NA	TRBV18	CASSPRRGETQYF
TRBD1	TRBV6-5	CASKGTGPNTGELFF
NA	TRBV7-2	CASRLQGNTEAFF
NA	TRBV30	CAWRGGYLNAGNTIYF
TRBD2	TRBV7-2	CASSLAGGGRGTGELFF
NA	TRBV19	CASSISRERGTQYF
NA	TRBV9	CAGSAAPSDMTNYGYTF
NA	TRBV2	CASSGSGETQYF
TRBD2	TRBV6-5	CASSLSGGEIETQYF
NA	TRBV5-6	CASSLGAVYYGYTF
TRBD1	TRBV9	CASSLGQGGYTGELFF
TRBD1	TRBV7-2	CASTPNRGGFETQYF
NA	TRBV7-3	CASSPGGADTQYF
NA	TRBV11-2	CASSLGASSYNEQFF
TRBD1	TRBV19	CASNSDRVGNQPQHF
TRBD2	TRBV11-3	CASSLKVAGGPSCEQYF
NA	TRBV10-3	CAISSDGSSYNSPLHF